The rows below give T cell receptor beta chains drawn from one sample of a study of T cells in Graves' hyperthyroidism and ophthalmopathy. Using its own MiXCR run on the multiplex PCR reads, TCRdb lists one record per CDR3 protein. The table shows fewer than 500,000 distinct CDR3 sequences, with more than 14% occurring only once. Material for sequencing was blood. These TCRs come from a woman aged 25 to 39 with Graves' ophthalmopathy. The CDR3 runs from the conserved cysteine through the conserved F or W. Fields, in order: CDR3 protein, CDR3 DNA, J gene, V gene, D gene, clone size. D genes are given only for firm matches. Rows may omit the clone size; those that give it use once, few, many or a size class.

CASRLQGSGANVLTF TGTGCCAGCAGGCTGCAGGGATCTGGGGCCAACGTCCTGACTTTC TRBJ2-6 TRBV28 NA few
CSVLSGEGPDTQYF TGCAGCGTCCTCAGCGGGGAAGGCCCAGATACGCAGTATTTT TRBJ2-3 TRBV29-1 TRBD2 NA
CASSGVPGELFF TGTGCCAGCAGCGGGGTCCCCGGGGAGCTGTTTTTT TRBJ2-2 TRBV9 NA few
CACYGSGTDYNEQFF TGTGCCTGCTACGGGTCCGGGACAGACTACAATGAGCAGTTCTTC TRBJ2-1 TRBV30 TRBD1 many
CSARESGRRREKLFF TGCAGTGCTAGAGAATCAGGGAGGCGGCGGGAAAAACTGTTTTTT TRBJ1-4 TRBV20-1 NA many
CATRARTARDTQYF TGTGCCACCAGGGCTAGAACCGCACGAGATACGCAGTATTTT TRBJ2-3 TRBV24-1 NA many
CASSFLAGGLNTDTQYF TGTGCCAGCAGCTTCTTAGCGGGGGGCCTAAACACAGATACGCAGTATTTT TRBJ2-3 TRBV5-4 TRBD2 NA
CASSTGVVLAGGAANTGELFF TGCGCCAGCAGCACTGGGGTGGTACTAGCGGGGGGCGCCGCGAACACCGGGGAGCTGTTTTTT TRBJ2-2 TRBV11-2 TRBD2 few
CSARVDLEYSNQPQHF TGCAGTGCTAGAGTGGATTTAGAGTATAGCAATCAGCCCCAGCATTTT TRBJ1-5 TRBV20-1 NA NA
CASSRTSGAYNEQFF TGTGCCAGCAGCAGGACTAGCGGGGCCTACAATGAGCAGTTCTTC TRBJ2-1 TRBV7-3 TRBD2 many
CASSSPNRGDTQYF TGTGCCAGCAGTTCGCCAAACAGGGGAGATACGCAGTATTTT TRBJ2-3 TRBV6-1 TRBD1 many
CASSHRVDYRGTNYGYTF TGCGCCAGCAGCCACCGTGTGGATTACAGGGGGACTAACTATGGCTACACCTTC TRBJ1-2 TRBV4-1 TRBD1 NA
CASSQVWGPNTGELFF TGCGCCAGCAGCCAAGTTTGGGGGCCTAACACCGGGGAGCTGTTTTTT TRBJ2-2 TRBV4-1 NA NA
CASSLDPGGRSTDTQYF TGTGCCAGCAGCTTAGACCCAGGGGGCCGGAGCACAGATACGCAGTATTTT TRBJ2-3 TRBV7-9 TRBD1 many
CASSEGSYNEQFF TGCGCCAGCAGTGAGGGAAGCTACAATGAGCAGTTCTTC TRBJ2-1 TRBV10-1 NA few
CAWSVARQAEAFF TGTGCCTGGAGTGTTGCGAGACAGGCTGAAGCTTTCTTT TRBJ1-1 TRBV30 NA many
CASSSKPGLAAAGELFF TGTGCCAGCAGCTCGAAGCCGGGACTAGCGGCGGCCGGGGAGCTGTTTTTT TRBJ2-2 TRBV5-5 TRBD2 NA
CASSFPNGGTGGGYEQYF TGTGCCAGCAGTTTTCCGAATGGTGGGACAGGGGGAGGCTACGAGCAGTACTTC TRBJ2-7 TRBV28 TRBD1 many
CASSQRGEAFF TGTGCCAGCAGCCAAAGGGGTGAAGCTTTCTTT TRBJ1-1 TRBV3-1 NA many
CASRMGQGYQETQYF TGTGCCAGCAGGATGGGACAGGGTTACCAAGAGACCCAGTACTTC TRBJ2-5 TRBV2 TRBD1 many
CASSPRTGYNQPQHF TGTGCCAGCAGTCCGAGGACGGGCTACAATCAGCCCCAGCATTTT TRBJ1-5 TRBV27 NA many
CATSNRVAYEQYF TGTGCCACCAGCAACAGGGTGGCCTACGAGCAGTACTTC TRBJ2-7 TRBV15 NA once
CASSQTGGSRVPYGYTF TGCGCCAGCAGCCAAACGGGCGGATCCCGCGTGCCCTATGGCTACACCTTC TRBJ1-2 TRBV4-1 NA few
CAWSAGLANTGELFF TGTGCCTGGAGTGCAGGGCTCGCGAACACCGGGGAGCTGTTTTTT TRBJ2-2 TRBV30 NA many
CASSLLQRGAEETQYF TGTGCCAGCAGCTTATTGCAGCGGGGGGCCGAAGAGACCCAGTACTTC TRBJ2-5 TRBV7-9 TRBD2 few
CASNCFVMDYNTDTQYF TGTGCCAGCAATTGTTTCGTAATGGACTACAACACAGATACGCAGTATTTT TRBJ2-3 TRBV14 NA many
CASSDTGGNQPQHF TGTGCCAGCAGTGACACAGGAGGCAATCAGCCCCAGCATTTT TRBJ1-5 TRBV2 NA many
CASSQGGAGGHVRTDTQYF TGCGCCAGCAGCCAGGGAGGAGCGGGGGGCCACGTACGCACAGATACGCAGTATTTT TRBJ2-3 TRBV4-1 TRBD2 few
CASSPVTAHSGANVLTF TGTGCCAGCAGCCCGGTGACAGCCCACTCTGGGGCCAACGTCCTGACTTTC TRBJ2-6 TRBV4-2 NA few
CASSVRENYGYTF TGTGCCAGCAGCGTCCGGGAGAACTATGGCTACACCTTC TRBJ1-2 TRBV9 NA NA
CSARERLRDRGYEQYF TGCAGTGCTAGAGAGAGACTCCGGGACAGGGGCTACGAGCAGTACTTC TRBJ2-7 TRBV20-1 TRBD1 many
CASRKLAEPSTDTQYF TGTGCCAGCAGGAAACTAGCGGAACCTAGCACAGATACGCAGTATTTT TRBJ2-3 TRBV13 TRBD2 many
CASSLRGDSSYEQYF TGTGCCAGCAGCTTACGGGGGGATAGCTCCTACGAGCAGTACTTC TRBJ2-7 TRBV7-9 TRBD2 many
CASSSQKTDTQYF TGTGCCAGCTCGTCCCAAAAAACAGATACGCAGTATTTT TRBJ2-3 TRBV18 NA many
CASSYPDGANVLTF TGCGCCAGCAGCTACCCAGATGGGGCCAACGTCCTGACTTTC TRBJ2-6 TRBV5-1 NA NA
CASSLGLAGLKNIQYF TGTGCCAGCAGCTTAGGGCTAGCGGGGCTCAAAAACATTCAGTACTTC TRBJ2-4 TRBV7-2 TRBD2 NA
CASSFWAGGSGNTIYF TGTGCCAGCAGTTTTTGGGCAGGCGGCTCTGGAAACACCATATATTTT TRBJ1-3 TRBV12-3/TRBV12-4 NA many
CASSRADKYEQYF TGTGCCAGCTCACGGGCGGACAAGTACGAGCAGTACTTC TRBJ2-7 TRBV18 NA many
CASSPRAGGLYEQYF TGCGCCAGCAGCCCGAGAGCGGGGGGCCTATACGAGCAGTACTTC TRBJ2-7 TRBV4-1 TRBD2 NA
CASSLWTGGDTQYF TGTGCCAGCAGTTTGTGGACAGGGGGAGATACGCAGTATTTT TRBJ2-3 TRBV27 TRBD1 many
CASSSPLSQARSSYEQYF TGTGCCAGCAGTTCCCCTCTCTCGCAGGCTAGGAGCTCCTACGAGCAGTACTTC TRBJ2-7 TRBV28 NA few
CASNRAGALNTEAFF TGTGCCAGTAACAGGGCGGGGGCCCTGAACACTGAAGCTTTCTTT TRBJ1-1 TRBV27 NA many
CSARDFRQGSYEQYF TGCAGTGCTAGAGATTTCCGACAGGGGAGCTACGAGCAGTACTTC TRBJ2-7 TRBV20-1 TRBD1 many
CATSRDRADQETQYF TGTGCCACCAGCAGAGATCGTGCGGATCAAGAGACCCAGTACTTC TRBJ2-5 TRBV15 NA many
CSARPATGAGSPLHF TGCAGTGCTAGACCCGCTACAGGGGCAGGCTCACCCCTCCACTTT TRBJ1-6 TRBV20-1 TRBD1 many
CSARGLDYEQYF TGCAGTGCTAGGGGACTAGATTACGAGCAGTACTTC TRBJ2-7 TRBV20-1 TRBD2 many
CAWSGDRRDTEAFF TGTGCCTGGAGTGGGGACAGGCGGGACACTGAAGCTTTCTTT TRBJ1-1 TRBV30 TRBD1 many